This is a list of T cell receptor beta chains from one sample in a study of shared clonotypes between healthy human individuals. Only in-frame clones appear in the TCRdb table, and some are missing; sequencing was by immunoSEQ multiplex PCR. The sample shows about 600,000 clones, 70% to 80% of them seen only once. Material for sequencing was PBMCs. These receptor sequences come from a woman in her 40s in good health. Some clones in this sample may be carry-over from other donors' samples. The CDR3 runs from the conserved cysteine through the conserved F or W. A D gene is named only where the DNA matches it firmly. For some rows the clone size is stated as once, few or many, or as a class when expanded; others skip it.

. | . | TRBJ1-1 | TRBV27 | TGTGCCAGCAGTTTACGAGCTTTCTTT | CASSLRAFF
many | . | TRBJ2-7 | TRBV4-2 | TGTGCCAGCAGCGACATGGGAAGACAGACCGGAGGGAACGAGCAGTACTTC | CASSDMGRQTGGNEQYF
. | . | TRBJ1-6 | TRBV27 | TGTGCCAGCAGTCCCGGACCCAGCCCCGGGATTAATTCACCCCTCCACTTT | CASSPGPSPGINSPLHF
. | . | TRBJ2-3 | TRBV18 | TGTGCCAGCTCACCGAGGGGTACTAGCACAGATACGCAGTATTTT | CASSPRGTSTDTQYF
few | . | TRBJ1-2 | TRBV11-2 | TGTGCCAGCAGCCCCGTCAGGGGTCCTAACTATGGCTACACCTTC | CASSPVRGPNYGYTF
. | TRBD1 | TRBJ2-2 | TRBV19 | TGTGCCAGTAGGCGAGGACAGGGTACCGGGGAGCTGTTTTTT | CASRRGQGTGELFF
many | TRBD1 | TRBJ2-7 | TRBV6-5 | TGTGCCAGCAGTCGTACCGGGACAGACCCCTACGAGCAGTACTTC | CASSRTGTDPYEQYF
. | . | TRBJ2-3 | TRBV7-2 | TGTGCCAGCAGCTCCCTTCTCACAGATACGCAGTATTTT | CASSSLLTDTQYF
. | . | TRBJ2-7 | TRBV4-1 | TGCGCCAGCAGCCAAGAGGAGGGAGGTTACGAGCAGTACTTC | CASSQEEGGYEQYF
. | . | TRBJ2-7 | TRBV5-1 | TGCGCCAGCAGCTCACAGCTCTGGGGGGCCTACGAGCAGTACTTC | CASSSQLWGAYEQYF
many | . | TRBJ1-5 | TRBV5-8 | TGTGCCAGCAGCTCCAGACAGCGCAATCAGCCCCAGCATTTT | CASSSRQRNQPQHF
. | . | TRBJ2-7 | TRBV29-1 | TGCAGCGTTGAACTAGCAACGGAGCAGTACTTC | CSVELATEQYF
. | . | TRBJ2-1 | TRBV28 | TGTGCCAGCAGTTTATCGGACTTCATCAATGAGCAGTTCTTC | CASSLSDFINEQFF
. | . | TRBJ2-3 | TRBV7-3 | TGTGCCAGCAGCTTAGTTCCGGCAGATACGCAGTATTTT | CASSLVPADTQYF
. | . | TRBJ2-1 | TRBV10-3 | TGTGCCATCAGTGCCACGGGAGTCCTAGGGAATGAGCAGTTCTTC | CAISATGVLGNEQFF
. | . | TRBJ2-1 | TRBV11-1 | TGTGCCAGCAGCCCCACTATCCGCCCCTACAATGAGCAGTTCTTC | CASSPTIRPYNEQFF
. | . | TRBJ2-7 | TRBV5-1 | TGCGCCAGCAGCTGGGGGCCCAATGGCGAGCAGTACTTC | CASSWGPNGEQYF
. | . | TRBJ1-2 | TRBV19 | TGTGCCAGTAGATCGGGGCCCAGGTATGGCTACACCTTC | CASRSGPRYGYTF
. | . | TRBJ1-1 | TRBV7-9 | TGTGCCAGCAGCTCACAGGGAGGCGGGGACACTGAAGCTTTCTTT | CASSSQGGGDTEAFF
. | . | TRBJ2-2 | TRBV5-1 | TGCGCCAGCTCCCCCGTCCTGGGTGACACCGGGGAGCTGTTTTTT | CASSPVLGDTGELFF
. | TRBD1 | TRBJ1-2 | TRBV2 | TGTGCCAGCAGTGAAGGGTTAGGGGGCGCTGGCTATGGCTGCACCTTC | CASSEGLGGAGYGCTF
. | TRBD1 | TRBJ2-3 | TRBV5-1 | TGCGCCAGCATGACAGGGGTCGGAGATACGCAGTATTTT | CASMTGVGDTQYF
. | . | TRBJ2-5 | TRBV29-1 | TGCAGCGTCGACAGGACGGAAGAGACCCAGTACTTC | CSVDRTEETQYF
. | . | TRBJ1-1 | TRBV9 | TGTGCCAGCAGCGCCCTGGGGGGTGAAGCTTTCTTT | CASSALGGEAFF
. | . | TRBJ2-1 | TRBV7-9 | TGTGCCAGCAGCTTAGCTGGACACTCCTACAATGAGCAGTTCTTC | CASSLAGHSYNEQFF
. | . | TRBJ1-1 | TRBV19 | TGTGCCAGTAGTACACGACAGATTATGAACACTGAAGCTTTCTTT | CASSTRQIMNTEAFF
. | . | TRBJ2-5 | TRBV11-2 | TGTGCCAGCAGTTCCAAAGGGACGGTCCCGGAGGTTGAGACCCAGTACTTC | CASSSKGTVPEVETQYF
. | . | TRBJ1-1 | TRBV7-3 | TGTGCCAGCAGCTCTTACGGTACTGAAGCTTTCTTT | CASSSYGTEAFF
. | . | TRBJ1-2 | TRBV5-6 | TGTGCCAGCAGCTTACTGGGTGTGGCCGAAAGAGGCTACACCTTC | CASSLLGVAERGYTF
few | . | TRBJ1-2 | TRBV19 | TGTGCCAGTAGTATATCGGGGGCGAACTATGGCTACACCTTC | CASSISGANYGYTF
. | TRBD1 | TRBJ1-6 | TRBV28 | TGTGCCAGCAGTTTAAATGGACAGGGCTGGTCACCCCTCCACTTT | CASSLNGQGWSPLHF
. | TRBD1 | TRBJ2-5 | TRBV5-1 | TGCGCCAGCAGCTCCTTAGGGACAGCGCAAGAGACCCAGTACTTC | CASSSLGTAQETQYF
. | . | TRBJ1-4 | TRBV28 | TGTGCCAGCAGTTCCGGGGACACTAATGAAAAACTGTTTTTT | CASSSGDTNEKLFF
. | . | TRBJ2-1 | TRBV19 | TGTGCCAGCCGTAGCGGAGGCGGCACCTACAATGAGCAGTTCTTC | CASRSGGGTYNEQFF
. | TRBD1 | TRBJ1-2 | TRBV5-4 | TGTGCCAGCAGCTCCGGGACAGGTGTCCGCTACACCTTC | CASSSGTGVRYTF
. | . | TRBJ2-7 | TRBV28 | TGTGCCAGCAGTTTATCCTTGTCACTATCTAAGAGTTCCTACGAGCAGTACTTC | CASSLSLSLSKSSYEQYF
. | TRBD2 | TRBJ2-2 | TRBV30 | TGTGCCTGGAGGCCGACACTAGCGGGAGAGGCCGGGGAGCTGTTTTTT | CAWRPTLAGEAGELFF
. | TRBD1 | TRBJ2-7 | TRBV29-1 | TGCAGCGCTAAGACAGGGGGCGTCAACTACGAGCAGTACTTC | CSAKTGGVNYEQYF
. | . | TRBJ2-7 | TRBV11-3 | TGTGCCAGCAGCTCCAATAGACTCGCCGAGCAGTACTTC | CASSSNRLAEQYF
. | TRBD2 | TRBJ2-1 | TRBV5-1 | TGCGCCAGCAGCTATACTAGCGGGAGAGTCGATGAGCAGTTCTTC | CASSYTSGRVDEQFF
few | . | TRBJ2-2 | TRBV7-3 | TGTGCCAGCAGCACCTACCCCAACACCGGGGAGCTGTTTTTT | CASSTYPNTGELFF
. | TRBD1 | TRBJ2-6 | TRBV5-1 | TGCGCCAGCAGCCTCCGACAGGGGGCTTCTGGGGCCAACGTCCTGACTTTC | CASSLRQGASGANVLTF
. | . | TRBJ2-1 | TRBV7-8 | TGTGCCAGCAGCCCCCAACGAGGGAGGCAGGGATCCGATGAGCAGTTCTTC | CASSPQRGRQGSDEQFF
. | . | TRBJ2-3 | TRBV6-1 | TGTGCCAGCAGCCCCGTCCGAAATACGCAGTATTTT | CASSPVRNTQYF
few | . | TRBJ2-3 | TRBV4-1 | TGCGCCAGCAGCCAAGACCCGAACACAGATACGCAGTATTTT | CASSQDPNTDTQYF
. | . | TRBJ1-4 | TRBV5-1 | TGCGCCAGCAGACCGCAGGGGTCTAATGAAAAACTGTTTTTT | CASRPQGSNEKLFF
few | . | TRBJ2-2 | TRBV21-1 | TGTGCCAGCAGACAGGCGAATGAAGTTCCCGTTGGACAGAGTACCGGGGAGCTGTTTTTT | CASRQANEVPVGQSTGELFF
. | TRBD2 | TRBJ2-1 | TRBV4-2 | TGTGCCAGCAGCCAAGATGGCCTAGCGGGAGTAAATGAGCAGTTCTTC | CASSQDGLAGVNEQFF
. | . | TRBJ1-4 | TRBV7-2 | TGTGCCAGCAGCCCTGGCCCAACTAATGAAAAACTGTTTTTT | CASSPGPTNEKLFF
. | . | TRBJ2-5 | TRBV7-8 | TGTGCCAGCAGCCCGCGACTTTATCAAGAGACCCAGTACTTC | CASSPRLYQETQYF
. | TRBD2 | TRBJ2-5 | TRBV29-1 | TGCAGCGTCCTCCCTAGCGGGAGCGCGGAGACCCAGTACTTC | CSVLPSGSAETQYF
. | TRBD1 | TRBJ1-2 | TRBV25-1 | TGTGCCAGCAGTGACCGGGACAGGGTGGGAAGCTATGGCTACACCTTC | CASSDRDRVGSYGYTF